This T cell receptor beta chain was recovered during a study of T cell responses to AZD1222 COVID-19 vaccine. Study details: Second-dose groups at about 4 or about 12 weeks were pooled. Findings and caveats of the study: The span of vaccine-associated CD4 TCRs extended across spike, with dominance at 160-218 and 743-854.

Profiled with immunoSEQ multiplex PCR; TCRdb holds only in-frame clones, not every one. The profile covers 110,000 or so clones, with around 89% appearing a single time and around a tenth taken by the ten largest. From germline, CDR1 is SEHNR and CDR2 FQNEAQ (reference sequence). V shed 4 bases and J 4 bases; nucleotides not matched to a gene: 9. This CDR3 is built from 17 residues. This clone is a singleton in its sample. Antigen specificity is unknown. The chain couples TRBV7-9 to TRBJ2-1, with 11 bases identical to TRBD2. The specimen comprised peripheral blood, sampled on day 0 of AZD1222 vaccination. This TCR was sampled from an adult in good health. The CDR3 DNA reads TGTGCCAGCAGCTCTATAGCGGGAGGGGTTTTTTACAATGAGCAGTTCTTC. It is translated as CASSSIAGGVFYNEQFF.